Here is one TCR beta chain with its context. Its matching antigen is unknown. This sample was included in a study of T-cell memory formation after mild COVID-19. Study context: The study found TCR clusters largely donor specific.

5'RACE with constant-segment primers yielded barcoded, UMI-tagged TCR alpha and TCR beta cDNA libraries. Using its own MiXCR run on the 5' RACE reads, TCRdb lists one record per CDR3 protein. The sample holds roughly 300,000 distinct CDR3 sequences, around 8% seen once. The CDR3 is 14 amino acids. Germline loops: CDR1 MNHNY, CDR2 SVGAGI (reference sequence). The germline V and J ends were trimmed by 6 bases and 8 bases, with 19 bases remaining between them. Overall study findings and caveats: Mainly in CM and EM were contracting CD4+ clones; CD8+ were in EMRA. There were some responding clones in pre-infection memory, which suggested that cross-reactive memory had joined.

The specimen was PBMCs or a T cell subset sorted from them (not recorded which). The gene calls are TRBV6-6 and TRBJ1-2; weak D call: TRBD1 (5 bases). This sequence was found in a young man who had mild COVID-19 (a few samples of this study predate the infection). Cell type and time point are not known. CDR3 sequence (DNA): TGTGCCAGCAGGGGAACAGGAGATCGGGCCGGCTACACCTTC. Translated, it gives CASRGTGDRAGYTF.